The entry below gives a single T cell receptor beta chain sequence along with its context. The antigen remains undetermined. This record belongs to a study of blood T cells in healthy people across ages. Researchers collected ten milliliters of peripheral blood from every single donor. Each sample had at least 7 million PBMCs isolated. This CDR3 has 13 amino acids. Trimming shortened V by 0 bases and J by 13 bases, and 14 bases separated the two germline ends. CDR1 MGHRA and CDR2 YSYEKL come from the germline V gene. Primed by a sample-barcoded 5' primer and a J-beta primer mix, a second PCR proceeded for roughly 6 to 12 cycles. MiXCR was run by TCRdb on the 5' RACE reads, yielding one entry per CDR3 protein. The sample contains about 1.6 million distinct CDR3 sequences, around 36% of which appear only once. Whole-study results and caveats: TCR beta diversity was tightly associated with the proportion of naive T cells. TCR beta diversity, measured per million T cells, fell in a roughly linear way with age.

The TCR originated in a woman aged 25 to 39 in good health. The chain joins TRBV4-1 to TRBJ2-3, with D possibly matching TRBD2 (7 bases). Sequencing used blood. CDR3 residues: CASSQEGGGLEYF. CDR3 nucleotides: TGCGCCAGCAGCCAAGAGGGAGGGGGACTTGAGTATTTT.